This T cell receptor beta chain emerged from a study of control samples from healthy donors and cancer patients. This clone came up once. Some clones are missing from TCRdb's copy, which holds only in-frame ones; the method was immunoSEQ multiplex PCR. This table has 94,000 or so clones, about 88% appearing once. CDR1 SNHLY and CDR2 FYNNEI come from the germline V gene. The CDR3 consists of 14 residues. V shed 2 bases, J shed 5 bases, and the junction held 4 bases outside the gene matches. The gene calls are TRBV2 and TRBJ2-7; 9 nucleotides align to TRBD1. Sequenced material: PBMCs. This TCR derives from a man aged 70-80 years with lung cancer. The CDR3 DNA is TGTGCCAGCAGTGAACACAGGGGGCCCAACGAGCAGTACTTC. It is translated as CASSEHRGPNEQYF. Complete variable domain (other parts from reference TRBV2 and TRBJ2-7): EPEVTQTPSHQVTQMGQEVILRCVPISNHLYFYWYRQILGQKVEFLVSFYNNEISEKSEIFDDQFSVERPDGSNFTLKIRSTKLEDSAMYFCASSEHRGPNEQYFGPGTRLTVT.